Listed below are T cell receptor beta chains from one sample, sequenced in a study of human T cells and chemical hapten exposure. TCRdb re-derived calls from the RACE reads in MiXCR, one entry per CDR3 protein. The table lists 90,000 to 140,000 distinct CDR3 sequences, about 34% of them singletons. The sequenced sample was whole blood, obtained in connection with sensitization to the hapten diphenylcyclopropenone (DPC). The receptors were sampled from a man aged 35 to 55 with alopecia areata. Some clones in this sample may be carry-over from other donors' samples. Each CDR3 is given with its conserved first and last residue. D genes are given only for firm matches. Not every row has a clone size; where given, it reads once, few, many or a size class.

V gene: TRBV18; clone size: .; J gene: TRBJ1-6; D gene: .; CDR3 DNA: TGTGCCAGCTCAGTACAGGGCCCCAACTCACCCCTCCACTTT; CDR3 protein: CASSVQGPNSPLHF
V gene: TRBV6-2/TRBV6-3; clone size: .; J gene: TRBJ1-5; D gene: .; CDR3 DNA: TGTGCCAGCAGCCTAGACGAGGGGAACAATCAGCCCCAGCATTTT; CDR3 protein: CASSLDEGNNQPQHF
V gene: TRBV29-1; clone size: .; J gene: TRBJ1-5; D gene: .; CDR3 DNA: TGCAGCGTTGGGGGTCCCAATCAGCCCCAGCATTTT; CDR3 protein: CSVGGPNQPQHF
V gene: TRBV4-3; clone size: .; J gene: TRBJ1-4; D gene: TRBD1; CDR3 DNA: TGCGCCAGCAGCCGGGACAGGGTGATAAATGAAAAACTGTTTTTT; CDR3 protein: CASSRDRVINEKLFF
V gene: TRBV25-1; clone size: .; J gene: TRBJ2-5; D gene: .; CDR3 DNA: TGTGCCAGCCAAGAGACCCAGTACTTC; CDR3 protein: CASQETQYF
V gene: TRBV11-2; clone size: few; J gene: TRBJ2-1; D gene: TRBD2; CDR3 DNA: TGTGCCAGCAGCCGGGGGACTAGCGCATCTCTCAATGAGCAGTTCTTC; CDR3 protein: CASSRGTSASLNEQFF
V gene: TRBV2; clone size: few; J gene: TRBJ2-5; D gene: TRBD1; CDR3 DNA: TGTGCCAGCCCGAGGTCGGGACAGGGTCTAGAGACCCAGTACTTC; CDR3 protein: CASPRSGQGLETQYF
V gene: TRBV19; clone size: .; J gene: TRBJ2-2; D gene: TRBD1; CDR3 DNA: TGTGCCAGTACTCCGACAGGGACCGGGGAGCTGTTTTTT; CDR3 protein: CASTPTGTGELFF
V gene: TRBV7-6; clone size: .; J gene: TRBJ2-2; D gene: .; CDR3 DNA: TGTGCCAGCAGCTTAGCAACATATAGGGCCGGGGAGCTGTTTTTT; CDR3 protein: CASSLATYRAGELFF
V gene: TRBV11-2; clone size: .; J gene: TRBJ2-5; D gene: .; CDR3 DNA: .; CDR3 protein: CASSLDLFGQGAVKYF
V gene: TRBV25-1; clone size: once; J gene: TRBJ2-1; D gene: TRBD1; CDR3 DNA: TGTGCCAGCAGTGAAAGTCTGGGGACAGGGGGTAGAGGTGAGCAGTTCTTC; CDR3 protein: CASSESLGTGGRGEQFF
V gene: TRBV6-5; clone size: .; J gene: TRBJ2-7; D gene: .; CDR3 DNA: TGTGCCAGCGGGAATGACGAGCAGTACTTC; CDR3 protein: CASGNDEQYF
V gene: TRBV7-9; clone size: .; J gene: TRBJ2-1; D gene: .; CDR3 DNA: TGTGCCAGCAGCTTAGCGGGCGGGATCTCCTACAATGAGCAGTTCTTC; CDR3 protein: CASSLAGGISYNEQFF